What follows are 27 T cell receptor beta chains derived from one specimen sequenced in a study of T cell changes during pregnancy in multiple sclerosis. Sequencing used immunoSEQ multiplex PCR; TCRdb keeps in-frame clones, though not all of them. The sample holds tens of thousands of clones, 85% to 95% seen once. Sequences were derived from CD4+ T cells from peripheral blood mononuclear cells, sampled in the third trimester of pregnancy. The receptors were sampled from a female donor with multiple sclerosis, enrolled in a pregnancy study.

The V and J genes are TRBV7-8 and TRBJ2-5; possible D gene TRBD2, 6 bases. This CDR3 region has 14 residues. CDR1 and CDR2 from the germline V gene are SGHVS and FQNEAQ. Trimming pared 2 bases from V and 7 bases from J, leaving 14 bases between. The CDR3, as DNA: TGTGCCAGCAGCTTATCGGGGGTTTTCGGGACCCAGTACTTC. Its translation is CASSLSGVFGTQYF.

The chain carries TRBV5-6 and TRBJ2-5, with a possible D match to TRBD2 (5 bases). V was trimmed by 3 bases and J by 5 bases, leaving 5 bases between them. Germline CDR1 is SGHDT and CDR2 is YYEEEE. This CDR3 is built from 11 residues. CDR3 amino acids: CASSSGETQYF. The CDR3 region has the DNA TGTGCCAGCAGCTCGGGGGAGACCCAGTACTTC.

This clone appeared once. V usage is TRBV5-1 and J usage is TRBJ1-1; 8 bases fit TRBD1. V shed 2 bases and J 0 bases; nucleotides not matched to a gene: 15. Per the germline V gene, CDR1 is SGHRS and CDR2 is YFSETQ. This CDR3 is built from 19 residues. CDR3 DNA: TGCGCCAGCAGCTTAAGGTTACAGGGGGAAGGACCTATGAACACTGAAGCTTTCTTT. Protein: CASSLRLQGEGPMNTEAFF.

J is TRBJ1-2 and V is TRBV19; 7 bases are a match to TRBD1. This CDR3 region has 13 residues. Trimming at V came to 7 bases and at J to 2 bases, leaving 4 bases not matched to a gene. CDR1 is LNHDA and CDR2 is SQIVND in the germline V gene (reference sequence). The CDR3 coding sequence is TGTGCCAGTAACCCCAGGGGGAACTATGGCTACACCTTC. Its translation: CASNPRGNYGYTF.

The rearrangement joins TRBV7-9 to TRBJ2-1, with 7 bases identical to TRBD2. Germline CDR1 and CDR2: SEHNR and FQNEAQ (reference sequence). The CDR3 runs 16 residues. V shed 5 bases and J 6 bases; nucleotides not matched to a gene: 13. In nucleotides, the CDR3 is TGTGCCAGCAGCGTGGTGGGGGGGAGCGGGTCCAATGAGCAGTTCTTC. Its protein is CASSVVGGSGSNEQFF.

The genes are TRBV5-1 and TRBJ2-7; 7 bases are shared with TRBD1. V shed 4 bases, J shed 6 bases, and the junction held 7 bases outside the gene matches. CDR1 and CDR2 from the germline V gene are SGHRS and YFSETQ. The CDR3 length is 13 residues. CDR3 nucleotides: TGCGCCAGCAGCCCCAGACAGGGCGGCGAGCAGTACTTC. Protein sequence: CASSPRQGGEQYF. The whole variable domain, filled in from reference TRBV5-1 and TRBJ2-7, reads KAGVTQTPRYLIKTRGQQVTLSCSPISGHRSVSWYQQTPGQGLQFLFEYFSETQRNKGNFPGRFSGRQFSNSRSEMNVSTLELGDSALYLCASSPRQGGEQYFGPGTRLTVT.

This chain connects TRBV4-2 to TRBJ2-3; 8 nucleotides agree with TRBD2. Trimming at V came to 0 bases and at J to 0 bases, leaving 2 bases not matched to a gene. The CDR3 sequence is 16 residues long. Germline-derived CDR1 and CDR2 are LGHNA and YNFKEQ. The CDR3 here is CASSQDGTRSTDTQYF. The CDR3 DNA reads as TGTGCCAGCAGCCAAGATGGGACTAGAAGCACAGATACGCAGTATTTT.

The V gene is TRBV15, the J gene TRBJ1-1, with D hard to call. CDR1 is LNHNV and CDR2 is YYDKDF in the germline V gene (reference sequence). CDR3 length: 11 amino acids. V gave up 1 base and J gave up 8 bases, with 5 bases separating them. This chain's CDR3 is CATSRGQEAFF. The CDR3 DNA follows: TGTGCCACCAGCAGAGGGCAAGAAGCTTTCTTT. Looking up the rest from reference TRBV15 and TRBJ1-1 gives the full variable domain: DAMVIQNPRYQVTQFGKPVTLSCSQTLNHNVMYWYQQKSSQAPKLLFHYYDKDFNNEADTPDNFQSRRPNTSFCFLDIRSPGLGDTAMYLCATSRGQEAFFGQGTRLTVV.

V gene TRBV6-1 combines with J gene TRBJ2-7, with a weak D call TRBD2 (6 bases). Per germline, CDR1 MNHNS and CDR2 SASEGT. This CDR3 is 14 amino acids long. Between the trimmed V and J ends, which lost 1 base and 2 bases, there was a span of 9 bases. CDR3 region: CASSEGGVAYEQYF. The CDR3 nucleotides are TGTGCCAGCAGTGAAGGGGGGGTGGCCTACGAGCAGTACTTC.

This chain connects TRBV30 to TRBJ2-1; D remains unclear. V shed 0 bases and J shed 11 bases, with 11 bases lying between them. The CDR3 is made up of 12 amino acids. Per the germline V gene, CDR1 is GTSNPN and CDR2 is SVGIG (reference sequence). The CDR3 DNA is TGTGCCTGGAGTGTTACTACTTGGCAGCAGTTCTTC. Encoded protein: CAWSVTTWQQFF.

This rearrangement joins TRBV5-4 to TRBJ2-1; possibly TRBD2 for D (5 bases). In germline, CDR1 is SGHNT, CDR2 YYREEE (reference sequence). Deletions cut 5 bases from V and 3 bases from J, with 15 bases between. The CDR3 spans 15 residues. The CDR3 DNA reads TGTGCCAGCAGAGCCGGGATCGCGGGCTACAATGAGCAGTTCTTC. Amino acid sequence: CASRAGIAGYNEQFF.

The V and J genes are TRBV6-1 and TRBJ1-1; 9 bases fit TRBD1. This CDR3 is built from 13 residues. Unmatched junction bases numbered 9, after V lost 6 bases and J lost 10 bases. CDR1 is MNHNS, CDR2 SASEGT, per germline. The CDR3 reads CASSIGQGTTAFF. DNA of the CDR3: TGTGCCAGCAGCATAGGACAGGGGACTACAGCTTTCTTT.

This chain joins TRBV29-1 and TRBJ1-2, with D tentatively TRBD1 (6 bases). CDR3 size: 13 residues. Trimming took off 3 bases at V and 8 bases at J, with 16 bases between the two ends. The germline V gene has CDR1 SQVTM and CDR2 ANQGSEA. DNA of the CDR3: TGCAGCGTTGAGTCCCAGGGGTATGGAGGCTACACCTTC. This gives the protein CSVESQGYGGYTF.

V gene TRBV7-2 combines with J gene TRBJ2-1; the D gene is possibly TRBD1 (5 bases). V shed 5 bases and J shed 6 bases, with 8 bases lying between them. CDR3 length: 12 residues. Germline V gene data show CDR1 as SGHTA and CDR2 as FQGNSA. CDR3 in DNA: TGTGCCAGCAGCCCCACAGGCAATGAGCAGTTCTTC. It codes for CASSPTGNEQFF.

This rearrangement joins TRBV27 to TRBJ2-7; TRBD2 might be the D (6 bases). Trimming took off 5 bases at V and 6 bases at J, with 17 bases between the two ends. Germline V gene data show CDR1 as MNHEY and CDR2 as SMNVEV (reference sequence). This CDR3 is 14 amino acids long. CDR3 nucleotides: TGTGCCAGCAGTCTAACTAGCCGGGGCGCCGAGCAGTACTTC. It specifies CASSLTSRGAEQYF.

The chain joins TRBV19 to TRBJ2-7; weak D call: TRBD1 (6 bases). The V end was cut by 4 bases, the J end by 4 bases, with 8 bases between. The CDR3 totals 12 residues. The germline V gene encodes CDR1 LNHDA and CDR2 SQIVND (reference sequence). The DNA of the CDR3 is TGTGCCAGTAGTAAACAGGGTTACGAGCAGTACTTC. Residues: CASSKQGYEQYF.

V and J are TRBV11-1 and TRBJ2-7; TRBD2 matches at 10 bases. The germline gives CDR1 SGHAT, CDR2 FQDESV (reference sequence). This CDR3 is built from 16 residues. Trimming removed 7 bases from V and 5 bases from J; junction bases left unmatched: 14. The CDR3 nucleotides read TGTGCCAGCAACCGGGCTAGCGGGAGCCCGAGGGACGAGCAGTACTTC. Translated, it gives CASNRASGSPRDEQYF.

The rearrangement uses TRBV5-6 and TRBJ2-1; 11 bases match TRBD2. The length of the CDR3 is 15 residues. Per germline, CDR1 SGHDT and CDR2 YYEEEE. The V segment lost 1 base and the J segment 10 bases; nucleotides outside the gene matches: 7. CDR3 DNA sequence: TGTGCCAGCAGCTTGTTACTAGCGGGAGTGGGGGAGCAGTTCTTC. Amino acids: CASSLLLAGVGEQFF. Full variable domain (rest looked up from reference TRBV5-6 and TRBJ2-1): DAGVTQSPTHLIKTRGQQVTLRCSPKSGHDTVSWYQQALGQGPQFIFQYYEEEERQRGNFPDRFSGHQFPNYSSELNVNALLLGDSALYLCASSLLLAGVGEQFFGPGTRLTVL.

V gene TRBV6-1 combines with J gene TRBJ2-1, with TRBD2 matching 12 bases. This CDR3 comprises 15 residues. Germline values: CDR1 MNHNS, CDR2 SASEGT. V lost 7 bases and J lost 9; bases outside the gene matches: 10. CDR3 amino acids: CASTGGTSGYFEQFF. The CDR3 DNA reads as TGTGCCAGCACAGGTGGGACTAGCGGGTATTTTGAGCAGTTCTTC.

CDR3 in DNA: TGTGCCAGCAGCTTAACACCGGGGACCGGGGAGCTGTTTTTT. This codes for CASSLTPGTGELFF. This chain links TRBV5-6 with TRBJ2-2; D possibly corresponds to TRBD2 (5 bases). Germline lookup yields CDR1 SGHDT and CDR2 YYEEEE. The CDR3 length is 14 residues. Trimming left V 2 bases short and J 5 bases short, with 10 bases between.

The rearrangement joins TRBV25-1 to TRBJ2-3, with 8 nucleotides matching TRBD1. Germline V gene data show CDR1 as MGHDK and CDR2 as SYGVNS. The CDR3 sequence is 14 residues long. V shed 4 bases, J shed 6 bases, and the junction held 6 bases outside the gene matches. DNA of the CDR3: TGTGCCAGCAGTGGGCAGGGGGCTCGGGATACGCAGTATTTT. This codes for CASSGQGARDTQYF.

The J gene is TRBJ2-3, the V gene TRBV9; weak D call: TRBD1 (6 bases). The CDR3 has 17 amino acids. CDR1 SGDLS and CDR2 YYNGEE come from the germline V gene. V shed 0 bases and J shed 2 bases, with 16 bases lying between them. The CDR3 here is CASSVVSTGFITDTQYF. CDR3 coding DNA: TGTGCCAGCAGCGTAGTCTCTACAGGGTTTATCACAGATACGCAGTATTTT.

CDR3 coding DNA: TGTGCCAGCAGCGCGTTGGGTAGCGGGAGGGTAAATGAGCAGTTCTTC. It is translated as CASSALGSGRVNEQFF. The chain links TRBV9 to TRBJ2-1; 11 bases are a match to TRBD2. CDR3 length: 16 residues. The ends lost 3 bases at V and 7 bases at J; junction bases unmatched: 9. Germline assignment: CDR1 SGDLS and CDR2 YYNGEE.

The rearrangement joins TRBV5-1 to TRBJ2-3; 10 bases align to TRBD2. Germline V gene data show CDR1 as SGHRS and CDR2 as YFSETQ. V trimming: 0 bases; J trimming: 15 bases; junction bases outside the gene matches: 4. The CDR3 runs to 12 residues. Here the CDR3 DNA reads TGCGCCAGCAGCTTGGAGCGGGAGGGCCGTTATTTT. This gives the protein CASSLEREGRYF.

The J gene is TRBJ2-3, the V gene TRBV28, with no clear D. Germline lookup yields CDR1 MDHEN and CDR2 SYDVKM. V gave up 9 bases and J gave up 4 bases, with 11 bases separating them. The CDR3 is 12 amino acids. The DNA of the CDR3 is TGTGCCAGTACTACGGCATCAGATACGCAGTATTTT. It yields the protein CASTTASDTQYF.

This sequence joins TRBV28 and TRBJ2-5; D call uncertain. CDR3 length equals 12 residues. V was clipped by 4 bases and J by 5 bases, with 8 bases between them. Germline CDR1 reads MDHEN; CDR2 reads SYDVKM. This chain's CDR3 is CASSSYMETQYF. For the CDR3, the DNA is TGTGCCAGCAGTTCGTACATGGAGACCCAGTACTTC.

The rearrangement links TRBV5-1 to TRBJ1-1, with a possible D match to TRBD1 (6 bases). The V gene lost 3 bases and the J gene lost 1 base, with 16 bases spanning the gap. Germline V gene sequence: CDR1 SGHRS, CDR2 YFSETQ. CDR3 size: 16 residues. The CDR3 coding sequence is TGCGCCAGCAGCTCGGGTAGGGGGGGGGCGAACACTGAAGCTTTCTTT. Protein: CASSSGRGGANTEAFF.